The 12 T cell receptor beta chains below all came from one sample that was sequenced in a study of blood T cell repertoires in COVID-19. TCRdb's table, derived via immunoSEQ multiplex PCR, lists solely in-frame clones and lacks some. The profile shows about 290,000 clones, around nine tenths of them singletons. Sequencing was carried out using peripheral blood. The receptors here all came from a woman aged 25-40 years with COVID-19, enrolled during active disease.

The CDR3 DNA follows: TGCAGCGTTGATAGAGGGAAGGGCTACGAGCAGTACTTC. Protein: CSVDRGKGYEQYF. The chain links TRBV29-1 to TRBJ2-7; possible D gene TRBD2, 5 bases. This CDR3 comprises 13 residues. Germline loops: CDR1 SQVTM, CDR2 ANQGSEA. Deletions cut 3 bases from V and 3 bases from J, with 12 bases between.

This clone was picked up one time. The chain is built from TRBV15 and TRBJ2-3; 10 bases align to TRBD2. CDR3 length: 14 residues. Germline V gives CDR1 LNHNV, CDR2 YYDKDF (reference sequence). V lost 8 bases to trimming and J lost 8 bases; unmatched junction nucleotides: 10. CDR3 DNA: TGTGCCACCCGCTGGGCTAGCGGGGGAGGTACGCAGTATTTT. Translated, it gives CATRWASGGGTQYF.

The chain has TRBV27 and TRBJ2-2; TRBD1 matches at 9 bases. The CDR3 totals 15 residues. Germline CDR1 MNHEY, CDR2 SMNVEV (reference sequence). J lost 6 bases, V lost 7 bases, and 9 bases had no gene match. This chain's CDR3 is CASTPSQGAAGELFF. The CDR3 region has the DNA TGTGCCAGCACCCCCTCACAGGGGGCGGCCGGGGAGCTGTTTTTT.

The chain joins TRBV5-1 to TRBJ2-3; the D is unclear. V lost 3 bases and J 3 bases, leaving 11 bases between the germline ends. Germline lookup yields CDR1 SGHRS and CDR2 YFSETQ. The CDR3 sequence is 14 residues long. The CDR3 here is CASSSPGWTDTQYF. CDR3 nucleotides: TGCGCCAGCAGCTCTCCCGGGTGGACAGATACGCAGTATTTT.

CDR3 DNA sequence: TGTGCCAGCAGCCAAGCCTCGGGACTAGCGGGGGAAGAGACCCAGTACTTC. It encodes CASSQASGLAGEETQYF. This chain joins TRBV3-1 (or the pseudogene TRBV3-2) and TRBJ2-5; 14 bases are a match to TRBD2. Germline CDR1 is LGHDT and CDR2 is YNNKEL (reference sequence). The CDR3 loop spans 17 amino acids. The V gene end was trimmed by 1 base and the J gene end by 3 bases; junction bases not matched to a gene: 4.

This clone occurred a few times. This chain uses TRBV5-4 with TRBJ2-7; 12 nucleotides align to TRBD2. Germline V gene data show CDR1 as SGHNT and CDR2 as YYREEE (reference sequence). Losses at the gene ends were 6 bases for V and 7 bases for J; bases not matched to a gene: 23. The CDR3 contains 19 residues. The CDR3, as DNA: TGTGCCAGCACCCCCGTTAGGGCTAGCGGGGGGGCCGAGCTTGGGGAGCAGTACTTC. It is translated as CASTPVRASGGAELGEQYF. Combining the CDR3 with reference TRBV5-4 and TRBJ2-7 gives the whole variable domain ETGVTQSPTHLIKTRGQQVTLRCSSQSGHNTVSWYQQALGQGPQFIFQYYREEENGRGNFPPRFSGLQFPNYSSELNVNALELDDSALYLCASTPVRASGGAELGEQYFGPGTRLTVT.

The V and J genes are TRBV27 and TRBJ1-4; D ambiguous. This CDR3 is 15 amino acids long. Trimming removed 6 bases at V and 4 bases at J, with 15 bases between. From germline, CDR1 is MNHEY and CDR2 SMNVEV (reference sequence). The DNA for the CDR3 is TGTGCCAGCAGGCTGAGCGGGTGGGGTAATGAAAAACTGTTTTTT. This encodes CASRLSGWGNEKLFF. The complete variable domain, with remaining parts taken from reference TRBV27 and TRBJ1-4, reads EAQVTQNPRYLITVTGKKLTVTCSQNMNHEYMSWYRQDPGLGLRQIYYSMNVEVTDKGDVPEGYKVSRKEKRNFPLILESPSPNQTSLYFCASRLSGWGNEKLFFGSGTQLSVL.

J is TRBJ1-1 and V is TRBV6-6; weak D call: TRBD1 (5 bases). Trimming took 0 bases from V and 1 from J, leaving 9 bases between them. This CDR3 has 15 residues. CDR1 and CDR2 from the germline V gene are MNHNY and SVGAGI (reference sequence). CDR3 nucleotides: TGTGCCAGCAGTTACTCTGGGACTGGGAACACTGAAGCTTTCTTT. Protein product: CASSYSGTGNTEAFF.

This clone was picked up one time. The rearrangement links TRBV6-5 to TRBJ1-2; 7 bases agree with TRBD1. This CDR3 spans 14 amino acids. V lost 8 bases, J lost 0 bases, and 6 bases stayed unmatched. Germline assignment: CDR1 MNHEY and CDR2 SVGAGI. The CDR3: CASDRAPANYGYTF. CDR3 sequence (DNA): TGTGCCAGCGACAGGGCTCCTGCTAACTATGGCTACACCTTC.

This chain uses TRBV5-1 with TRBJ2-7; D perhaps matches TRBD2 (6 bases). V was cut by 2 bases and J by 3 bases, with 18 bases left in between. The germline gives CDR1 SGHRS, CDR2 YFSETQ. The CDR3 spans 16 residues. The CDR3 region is CASSFQVLEGGYEQYF. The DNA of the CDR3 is TGCGCCAGCAGCTTTCAGGTCCTCGAGGGAGGCTACGAGCAGTACTTC.

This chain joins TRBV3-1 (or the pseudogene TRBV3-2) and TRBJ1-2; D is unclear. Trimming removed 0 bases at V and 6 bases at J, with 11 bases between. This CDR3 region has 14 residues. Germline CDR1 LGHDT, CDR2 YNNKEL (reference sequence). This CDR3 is CASSQDRLTDGYTF. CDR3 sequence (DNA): TGTGCCAGCAGCCAAGATAGGTTAACAGATGGCTACACCTTC.

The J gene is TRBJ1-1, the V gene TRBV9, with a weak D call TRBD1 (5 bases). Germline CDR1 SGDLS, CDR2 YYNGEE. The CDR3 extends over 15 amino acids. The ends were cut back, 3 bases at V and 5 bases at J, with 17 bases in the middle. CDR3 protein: CASSDRDPGGTEAFF. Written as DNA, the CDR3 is TGTGCCAGCAGCGACCGGGACCCGGGGGGGACTGAAGCTTTCTTT.